This TCR beta chain was profiled in a study of blood T cell repertoires in COVID-19. Looking at the study overall: The cDNA or gDNA used as material had been derived from T cells, B-cell-depleted T cells, or PBMCs.

Original handling: The authors estimated nucleated cell counts from reference gene primer amplification. Assay used: immunoSEQ multiplex PCR; TCRdb lists only in-frame clones, some missing. That table supplies the V and J calls and clone size; D and trimming were determined from the DNA. The repertoire holds some 300,000 clones, with about 90% as singletons. Trimming took off 0 bases at V and 8 bases at J, with 10 bases between the two ends. This CDR3 contains 14 residues. Germline lookup yields CDR1 LGHNA and CDR2 YSLEER. Sequenced input: peripheral blood. The rearrangement links TRBV4-3 to TRBJ2-2, with a possible D match to TRBD1 (5 bases). This clonotype was sampled from a young man with active or convalescent COVID-19. CDR3 DNA: TGCGCCAGCAGCCAAGAAATCCGGACAGGGGAGCTGTTTTTT. Translated, it gives CASSQEIRTGELFF.